This T cell receptor beta chain stems from a study of shared clonotypes between healthy human individuals. Germline CDR1 is SGHVS and CDR2 is FNYEAQ. The V gene lost 3 bases and the J gene lost 4 bases, with 8 bases spanning the gap. The CDR3 loop spans 13 amino acids. Study conclusions and caveats: Investigators expected sequencing depth to affect clonotype sharing among donors.

TCRdb's copy holds only in-frame clones and misses some; the assay was immunoSEQ multiplex PCR. Of approximately 1,500,000 clones detected, 98% appear once; the ten largest clones hold around 0.45%. Regarding this clone: The antigen is unknown.

The chain couples TRBV7-6 to TRBJ2-3; D not certain. The sequenced material came from naive CD4+ T cells sorted from blood. Specified subset: CD45RA+ positively selected. This clonotype was sampled from a man aged 30 to 39 in good health. CDR3 in amino acids: CASSFGPPDTQYF. DNA for the CDR3: TGTGCCAGCAGCTTCGGACCGCCAGATACGCAGTATTTT.